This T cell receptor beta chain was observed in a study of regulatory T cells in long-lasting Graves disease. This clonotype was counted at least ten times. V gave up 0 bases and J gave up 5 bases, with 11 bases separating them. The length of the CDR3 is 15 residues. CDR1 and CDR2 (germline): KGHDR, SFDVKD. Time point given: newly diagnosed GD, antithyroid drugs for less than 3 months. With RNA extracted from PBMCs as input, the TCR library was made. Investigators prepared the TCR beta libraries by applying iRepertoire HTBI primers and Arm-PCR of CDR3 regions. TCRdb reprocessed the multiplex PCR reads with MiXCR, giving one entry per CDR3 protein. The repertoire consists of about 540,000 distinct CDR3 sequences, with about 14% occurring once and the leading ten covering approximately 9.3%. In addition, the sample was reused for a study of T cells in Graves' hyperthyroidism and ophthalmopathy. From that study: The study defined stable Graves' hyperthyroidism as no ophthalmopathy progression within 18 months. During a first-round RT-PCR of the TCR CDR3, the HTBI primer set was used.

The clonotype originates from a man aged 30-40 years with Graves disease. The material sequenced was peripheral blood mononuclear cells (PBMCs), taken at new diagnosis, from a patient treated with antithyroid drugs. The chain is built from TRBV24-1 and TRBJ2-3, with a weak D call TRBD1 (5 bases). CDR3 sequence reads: CATSDLGHQGDTQYF. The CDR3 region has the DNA TGTGCCACCAGTGATTTGGGGCACCAGGGAGATACGCAGTATTTT.